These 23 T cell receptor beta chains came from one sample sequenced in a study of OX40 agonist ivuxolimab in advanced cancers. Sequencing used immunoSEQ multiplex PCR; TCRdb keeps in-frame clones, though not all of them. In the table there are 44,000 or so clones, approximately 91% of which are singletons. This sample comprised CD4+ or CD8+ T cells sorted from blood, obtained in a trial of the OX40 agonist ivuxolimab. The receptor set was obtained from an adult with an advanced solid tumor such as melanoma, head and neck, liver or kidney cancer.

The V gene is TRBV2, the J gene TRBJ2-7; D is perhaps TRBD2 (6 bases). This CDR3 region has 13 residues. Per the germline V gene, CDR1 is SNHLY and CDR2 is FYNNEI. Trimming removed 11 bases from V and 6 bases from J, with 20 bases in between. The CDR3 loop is CAGRPGVSAEQYF. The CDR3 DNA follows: TGTGCCGGGCGGCCGGGGGTATCGGCCGAGCAGTACTTC.

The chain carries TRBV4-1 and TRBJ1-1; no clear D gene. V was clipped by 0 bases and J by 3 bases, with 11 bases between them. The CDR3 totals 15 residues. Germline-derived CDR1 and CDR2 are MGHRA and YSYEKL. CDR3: CASSQEPVSDTEAFF. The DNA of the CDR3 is TGCGCCAGCAGCCAAGAGCCCGTTTCGGACACTGAAGCTTTCTTT.

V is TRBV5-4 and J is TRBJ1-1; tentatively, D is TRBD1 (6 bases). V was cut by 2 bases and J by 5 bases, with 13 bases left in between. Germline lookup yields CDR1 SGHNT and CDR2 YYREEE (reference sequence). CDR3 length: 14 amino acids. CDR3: CASSLTGSGTEAFF. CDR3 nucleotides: TGTGCCAGCAGCTTAACAGGGTCTGGTACTGAAGCTTTCTTT.

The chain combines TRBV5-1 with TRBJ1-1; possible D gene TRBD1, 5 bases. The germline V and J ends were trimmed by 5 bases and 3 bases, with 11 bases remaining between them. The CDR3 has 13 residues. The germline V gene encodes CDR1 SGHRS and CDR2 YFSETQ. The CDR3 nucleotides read TGCGCCAGCAGAGGGGATGTGGACACTGAAGCTTTCTTT. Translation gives CASRGDVDTEAFF.

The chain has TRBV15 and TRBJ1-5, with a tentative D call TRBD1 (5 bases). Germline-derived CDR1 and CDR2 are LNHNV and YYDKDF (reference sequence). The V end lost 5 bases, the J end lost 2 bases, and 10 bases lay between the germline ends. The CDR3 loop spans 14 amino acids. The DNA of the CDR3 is TGTGCCACCAGCCCTTCCAGGGGCAATCAGCCCCAGCATTTT. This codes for CATSPSRGNQPQHF.

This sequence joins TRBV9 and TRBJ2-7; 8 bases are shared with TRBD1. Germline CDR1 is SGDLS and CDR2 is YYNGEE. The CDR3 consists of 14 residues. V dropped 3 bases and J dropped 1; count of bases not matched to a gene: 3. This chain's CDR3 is CASSADRDSYEQYF. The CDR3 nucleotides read TGTGCCAGCAGCGCGGACAGGGATTCCTACGAGCAGTACTTC. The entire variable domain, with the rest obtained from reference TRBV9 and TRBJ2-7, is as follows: DSGVTQTPKHLITATGQRVTLRCSPRSGDLSVYWYQQSLDQGLQFLIQYYNGEERAKGNILERFSAQQFPDLHSELNLSSLELGDSALYFCASSADRDSYEQYFGPGTRLTVT.

The CDR3 nucleotides are TGTGCCAGCAGCTTAGGTGTAGCGAGCAATCAGCCCCAGCATTTT. Its protein product is CASSLGVASNQPQHF. The gene calls are TRBV7-9 and TRBJ1-5; D is ambiguous. Trimming removed 1 base from V and 1 base from J, with 8 bases in between. Per germline, CDR1 SEHNR and CDR2 FQNEAQ (reference sequence). The CDR3 spans 15 residues.

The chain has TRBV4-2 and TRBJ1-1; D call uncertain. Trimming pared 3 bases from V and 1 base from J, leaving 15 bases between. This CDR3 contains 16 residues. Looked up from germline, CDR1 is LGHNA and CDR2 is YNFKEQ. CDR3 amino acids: CASSHLLGSENTEAFF. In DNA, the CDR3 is TGTGCCAGCAGCCACCTTCTCGGTTCAGAGAACACTGAAGCTTTCTTT.

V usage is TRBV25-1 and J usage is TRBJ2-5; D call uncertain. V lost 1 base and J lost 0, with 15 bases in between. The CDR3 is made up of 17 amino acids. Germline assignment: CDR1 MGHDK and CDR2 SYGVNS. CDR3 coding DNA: TGTGCCAGCAGTGAATTTGTTGGACCTTTGTACCAAGAGACCCAGTACTTC. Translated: CASSEFVGPLYQETQYF.

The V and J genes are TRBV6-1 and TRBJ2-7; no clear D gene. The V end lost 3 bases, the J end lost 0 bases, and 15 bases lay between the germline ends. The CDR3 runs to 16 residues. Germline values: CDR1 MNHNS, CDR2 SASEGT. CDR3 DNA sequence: TGTGCCAGCAGTGATCAGTTCAGGACGAGCTCCTACGAGCAGTACTTC. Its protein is CASSDQFRTSSYEQYF.

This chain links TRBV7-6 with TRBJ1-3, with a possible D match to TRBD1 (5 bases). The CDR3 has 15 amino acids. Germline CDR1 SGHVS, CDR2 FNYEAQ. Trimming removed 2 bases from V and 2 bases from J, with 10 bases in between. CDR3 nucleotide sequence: TGTGCCAGCAGCTTATCCGTGGGGGCTGGAAACACCATATATTTT. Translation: CASSLSVGAGNTIYF.

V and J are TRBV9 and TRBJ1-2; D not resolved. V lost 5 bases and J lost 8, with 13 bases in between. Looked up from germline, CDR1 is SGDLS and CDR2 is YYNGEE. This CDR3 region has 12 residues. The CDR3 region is CASSDPRLGYTF. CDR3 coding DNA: TGTGCCAGCAGTGACCCCCGACTGGGCTACACCTTC.

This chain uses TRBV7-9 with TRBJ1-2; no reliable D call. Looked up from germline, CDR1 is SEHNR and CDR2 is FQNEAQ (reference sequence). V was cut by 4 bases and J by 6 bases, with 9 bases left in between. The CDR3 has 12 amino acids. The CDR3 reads CASSSGRDGYTF. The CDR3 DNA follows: TGTGCCAGCAGCTCCGGCAGAGATGGCTACACCTTC.

This CDR3 is CASSAPGTGYTEAFF. The CDR3 DNA reads TGTGCCAGCAGCGCACCCGGGACAGGGTATACTGAAGCTTTCTTT. The chain recombines TRBV7-9 with TRBJ1-1; TRBD1 matches 9 bases. The CDR3 length is 15 residues. V lost 5 bases, J lost 5 bases, and 9 bases stayed unmatched. Germline values: CDR1 SEHNR, CDR2 FQNEAQ (reference sequence).

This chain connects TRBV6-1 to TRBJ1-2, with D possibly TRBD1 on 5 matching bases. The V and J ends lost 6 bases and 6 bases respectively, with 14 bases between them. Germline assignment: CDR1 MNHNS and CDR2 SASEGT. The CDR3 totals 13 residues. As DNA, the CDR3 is TGTGCCAGCAGCGACATTGGGGGGAATGGCTACACCTTC. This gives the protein CASSDIGGNGYTF.

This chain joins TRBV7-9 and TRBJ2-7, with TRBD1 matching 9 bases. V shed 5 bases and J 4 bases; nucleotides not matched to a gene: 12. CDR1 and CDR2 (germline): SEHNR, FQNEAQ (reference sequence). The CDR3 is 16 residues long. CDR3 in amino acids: CASSLVPGTGLYEQYF. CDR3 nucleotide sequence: TGTGCCAGCAGCCTCGTCCCCGGGACAGGGTTGTACGAGCAGTACTTC.

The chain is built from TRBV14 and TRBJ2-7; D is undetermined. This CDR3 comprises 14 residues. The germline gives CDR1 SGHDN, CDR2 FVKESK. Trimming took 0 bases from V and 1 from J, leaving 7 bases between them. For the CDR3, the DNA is TGTGCCAGCAGCCAAGATACCGTTTCCTACGAGCAGTACTTC. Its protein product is CASSQDTVSYEQYF.

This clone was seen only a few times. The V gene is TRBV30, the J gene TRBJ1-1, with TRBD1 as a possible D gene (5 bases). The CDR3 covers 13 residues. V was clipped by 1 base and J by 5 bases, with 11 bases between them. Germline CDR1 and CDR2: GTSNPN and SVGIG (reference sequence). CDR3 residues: CAWSGGAGTEAFF. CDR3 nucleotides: TGTGCCTGGAGTGGTGGGGCCGGGACTGAAGCTTTCTTT.

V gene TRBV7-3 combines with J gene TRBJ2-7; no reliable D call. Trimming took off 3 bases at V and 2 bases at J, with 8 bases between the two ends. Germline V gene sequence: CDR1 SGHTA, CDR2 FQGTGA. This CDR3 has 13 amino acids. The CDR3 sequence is CASSFDGTYEQYF. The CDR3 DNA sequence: TGTGCCAGCAGCTTCGACGGAACCTACGAGCAGTACTTC. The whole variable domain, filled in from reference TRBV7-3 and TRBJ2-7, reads GAGVSQTPSNKVTEKGKYVELRCDPISGHTALYWYRQSLGQGPEFLIYFQGTGAADDSGLPNDRFFAVRPEGSVSTLKIQRTERGDSAVYLCASSFDGTYEQYFGPGTRLTVT.

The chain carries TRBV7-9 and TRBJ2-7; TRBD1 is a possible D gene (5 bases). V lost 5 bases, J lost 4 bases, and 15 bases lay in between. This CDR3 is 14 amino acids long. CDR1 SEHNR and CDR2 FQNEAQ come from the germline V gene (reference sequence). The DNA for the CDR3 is TGTGCCAGCAGCCGAGTAGGGGTTCAGTACGAGCAGTACTTC. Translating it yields CASSRVGVQYEQYF.

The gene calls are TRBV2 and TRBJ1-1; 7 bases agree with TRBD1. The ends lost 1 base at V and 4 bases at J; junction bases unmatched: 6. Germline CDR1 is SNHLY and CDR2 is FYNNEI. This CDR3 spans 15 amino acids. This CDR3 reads CASSEVGQESTEAFF. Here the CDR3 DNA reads TGTGCCAGCAGTGAAGTAGGACAGGAAAGCACTGAAGCTTTCTTT. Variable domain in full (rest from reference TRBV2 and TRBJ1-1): EPEVTQTPSHQVTQMGQEVILRCVPISNHLYFYWYRQILGQKVEFLVSFYNNEISEKSEIFDDQFSVERPDGSNFTLKIRSTKLEDSAMYFCASSEVGQESTEAFFGQGTRLTVV.

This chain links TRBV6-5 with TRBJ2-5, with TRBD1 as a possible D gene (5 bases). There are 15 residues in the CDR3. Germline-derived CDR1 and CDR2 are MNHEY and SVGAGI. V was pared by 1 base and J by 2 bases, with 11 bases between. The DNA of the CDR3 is TGTGCCAGCAGTTACTTGGCAGGGCGACAAGAGACCCAGTACTTC. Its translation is CASSYLAGRQETQYF.

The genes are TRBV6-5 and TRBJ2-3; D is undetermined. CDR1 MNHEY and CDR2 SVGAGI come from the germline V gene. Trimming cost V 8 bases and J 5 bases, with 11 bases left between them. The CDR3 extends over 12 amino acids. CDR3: CASGWGKDTQYF. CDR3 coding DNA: TGTGCCAGCGGTTGGGGTAAAGATACGCAGTATTTT.